Below, 6 T cell receptor beta chains from the same sample are listed, as sequenced in a study of T cells in Graves' hyperthyroidism and ophthalmopathy. The CDR3 regions of TCR beta were amplified from RNA transcripts. HTBI primers were used for first-round RT-PCR of the TCR CDR3. Via MiXCR, TCRdb re-called the multiplex PCR reads, giving one row per CDR3 protein. Of 450,000 to 700,000 distinct CDR3 sequences listed, about 43% are singletons. Sequenced sample: peripheral blood or thyroid tissue (not recorded which). These receptor sequences come from an adult woman with Graves' disease, either hyperthyroidism or ophthalmopathy (not recorded which).

This clonotype was picked up many times. The chain carries TRBV7-9 and TRBJ1-4; a weak D match, TRBD1 (6 bases). Germline V gives CDR1 SEHNR, CDR2 FQNEAQ (reference sequence). V was clipped by 6 bases and J by 3 bases, with 11 bases between them. The length of the CDR3 is 14 residues. In DNA, the CDR3 is TGTGCCAGCAGTACACAGGGTCCTAATGAAAAACTGTTTTTT. It codes for CASSTQGPNEKLFF.

The J gene is TRBJ2-7, the V gene TRBV28, with 13 positions matching TRBD2. In germline, CDR1 is MDHEN, CDR2 SYDVKM. Germline trimming cut 5 bases from V and 3 bases from J; bases unmatched to any gene: 7. The CDR3 totals 16 residues. The DNA for the CDR3 is TGTGCCAGCAGTGCTTCCGGGACTAGCGGGATCTACGAGCAGTACTTC. This translates into CASSASGTSGIYEQYF.

This chain joins TRBV10-3 and TRBJ2-2; 7 bases align to TRBD2. The CDR3 is made up of 15 amino acids. Germline V gene sequence: CDR1 ENHRY, CDR2 SYGVKD. J lost 1 base, V lost 6 bases, and 5 bases had no gene match. The CDR3 DNA is TGTGCCATCAGCAGCGGGACGATGAACACCGGGGAGCTGTTTTTT. The encoded protein is CAISSGTMNTGELFF.

The chain employs TRBV10-3 and TRBJ2-5, with 7 bases aligning to TRBD2. With V trimmed by 4 bases and J by 5 bases, 7 bases remained unmatched. CDR1 is ENHRY and CDR2 is SYGVKD in the germline V gene. CDR3 size: 14 residues. The DNA of the CDR3 is TGTGCCATCAGTGGGGGGGGGGGGATGGAGACCCAGTACTTC. It specifies CAISGGGGMETQYF.

The genes are TRBV6-4 and TRBJ2-5; perhaps TRBD2 as D (6 bases). The CDR3 length is 15 residues. Per the germline V gene, CDR1 is MRHNA and CDR2 is SNTAGT. Trimming took off 2 bases at V and 5 bases at J, with 15 bases between the two ends. The DNA of the CDR3 is TGTGCCAGCAGTGACCGGTATGGGGGGTTGGAGACCCAGTACTTC. This gives the protein CASSDRYGGLETQYF.

In its sample, this clonotype was seen many times. The J gene is TRBJ1-5, the V gene TRBV20-1; no firm D call. The CDR3 consists of 11 residues. V lost 3 bases and J lost 5, with 5 bases in between. The germline V gene encodes CDR1 DFQATT and CDR2 SNEGSKA (reference sequence). The CDR3 protein is CSASRDQPQHF. CDR3 sequence (DNA): TGCAGTGCTAGCCGGGATCAGCCCCAGCATTTT.